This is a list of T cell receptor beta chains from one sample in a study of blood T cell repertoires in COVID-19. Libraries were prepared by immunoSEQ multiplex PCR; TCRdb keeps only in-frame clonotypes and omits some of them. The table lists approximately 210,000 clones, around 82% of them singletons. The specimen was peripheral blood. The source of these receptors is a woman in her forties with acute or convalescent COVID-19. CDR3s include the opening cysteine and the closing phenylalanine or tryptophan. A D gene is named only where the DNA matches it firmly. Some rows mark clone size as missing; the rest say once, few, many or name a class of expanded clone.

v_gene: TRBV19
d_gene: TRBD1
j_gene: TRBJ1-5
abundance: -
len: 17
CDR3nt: TGTGCCAGTAGTATAGGCACTCGTCAGGGGGGCAATCAGCCCCAGCATTTT
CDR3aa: CASSIGTRQGGNQPQHF

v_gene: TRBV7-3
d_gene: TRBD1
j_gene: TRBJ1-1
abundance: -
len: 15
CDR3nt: TGTGCCAGCAGCTCCCGGACAGGGAGTCACACTGAAGCTTTCTTT
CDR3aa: CASSSRTGSHTEAFF

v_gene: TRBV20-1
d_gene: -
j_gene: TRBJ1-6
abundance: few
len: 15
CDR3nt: TGCAGTGCTAGTGATGCCAGGGGCTATAATTCACCCCTCCACTTT
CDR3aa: CSASDARGYNSPLHF

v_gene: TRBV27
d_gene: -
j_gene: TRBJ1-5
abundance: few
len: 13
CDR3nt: TGTGCCAGCAGTTCAGGTAGCAATCAGCCCCAGCATTTT
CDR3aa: CASSSGSNQPQHF

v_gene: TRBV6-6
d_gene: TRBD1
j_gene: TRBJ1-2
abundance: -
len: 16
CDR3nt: TGTGCCAGCAGTCCACAAACAGGGGGCAGCGGCTATGGCTACACCTTC
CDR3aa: CASSPQTGGSGYGYTF

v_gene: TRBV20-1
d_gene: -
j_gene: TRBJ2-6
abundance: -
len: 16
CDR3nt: TGCAGTGCTAGTCCCCGTGGCCTCTCTGGGGCCAACGTCCTGACTTTC
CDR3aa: CSASPRGLSGANVLTF

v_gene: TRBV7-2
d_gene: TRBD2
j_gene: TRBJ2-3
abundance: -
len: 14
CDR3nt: TGTGCCAGCAGCTCGGGGGGGTACACAGATACGCAGTATTTT
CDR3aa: CASSSGGYTDTQYF

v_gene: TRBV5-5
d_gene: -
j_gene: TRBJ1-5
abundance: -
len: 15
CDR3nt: TGTGCCAGCAGCTTGACAGGTGGTAGCAATCAGCCCCAGCATTTT
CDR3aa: CASSLTGGSNQPQHF

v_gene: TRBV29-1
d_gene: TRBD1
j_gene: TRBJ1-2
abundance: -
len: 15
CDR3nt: TGCAGCGTTGAAGACGGACAGGGAGCGAGAGGGGGCTACACCTTC
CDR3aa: CSVEDGQGARGGYTF

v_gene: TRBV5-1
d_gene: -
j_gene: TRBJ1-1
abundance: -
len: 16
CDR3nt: TGCGCCAGCAGCTTGGCTGGGGGCATGGTTGACACTGAAGCTTTCTTT
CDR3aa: CASSLAGGMVDTEAFF

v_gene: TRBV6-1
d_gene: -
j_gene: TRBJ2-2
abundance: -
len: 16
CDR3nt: TGTGCCAGCAGTGAAGCACAGGGTTCTTACACCGGGGAGCTGTTTTTT
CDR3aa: CASSEAQGSYTGELFF

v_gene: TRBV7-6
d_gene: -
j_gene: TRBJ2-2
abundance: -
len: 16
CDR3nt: TGTGCCAGCAGCTTAGATTCGCCTAGCTCCACCGGGGAGCTGTTTTTT
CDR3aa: CASSLDSPSSTGELFF

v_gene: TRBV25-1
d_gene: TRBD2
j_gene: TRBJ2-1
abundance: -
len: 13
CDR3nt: TGTGCCAGCAGGCTAGCGGATTACAATGAGCAGTTCTTC
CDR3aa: CASRLADYNEQFF